This T cell receptor (beta chain) was recovered during a study of blood T cells in healthy people across ages. Findings and limits, study-wide: A greater number of naive CD4+ cells and higher diversity distinguished long-lived donors from aged donors.

Every sample had a minimum of 6 million PBMCs isolated. This clonotype was recorded only once. The antigen is undetermined. Then a second PCR, running roughly 7 to 12 cycles, was carried out with a sample-barcoded 5' primer and a J-beta primer mix. Samples each returned at least 2.5 million CDR3-containing paired-end reads. TCRdb passed the 5' RACE reads through MiXCR, listing each CDR3 protein once. This table has about 680,000 distinct CDR3 sequences, roughly 50% appearing once. The CDR3 consists of 15 residues. V shed 2 bases and J shed 6 bases, with 17 bases lying between them. Germline CDR1 reads LNHNV; CDR2 reads YYDKDF (reference sequence).

Sequencing was performed on blood. The chain combines TRBV15 with TRBJ2-7; possibly TRBD2 for D (6 bases). The sequence came from a woman aged 60-75 years in good health. DNA for the CDR3: TGTGCCACCAGCAGAAAGGGACTGGCTCGCACCGAGCAGTACTTC. Translation: CATSRKGLARTEQYF.